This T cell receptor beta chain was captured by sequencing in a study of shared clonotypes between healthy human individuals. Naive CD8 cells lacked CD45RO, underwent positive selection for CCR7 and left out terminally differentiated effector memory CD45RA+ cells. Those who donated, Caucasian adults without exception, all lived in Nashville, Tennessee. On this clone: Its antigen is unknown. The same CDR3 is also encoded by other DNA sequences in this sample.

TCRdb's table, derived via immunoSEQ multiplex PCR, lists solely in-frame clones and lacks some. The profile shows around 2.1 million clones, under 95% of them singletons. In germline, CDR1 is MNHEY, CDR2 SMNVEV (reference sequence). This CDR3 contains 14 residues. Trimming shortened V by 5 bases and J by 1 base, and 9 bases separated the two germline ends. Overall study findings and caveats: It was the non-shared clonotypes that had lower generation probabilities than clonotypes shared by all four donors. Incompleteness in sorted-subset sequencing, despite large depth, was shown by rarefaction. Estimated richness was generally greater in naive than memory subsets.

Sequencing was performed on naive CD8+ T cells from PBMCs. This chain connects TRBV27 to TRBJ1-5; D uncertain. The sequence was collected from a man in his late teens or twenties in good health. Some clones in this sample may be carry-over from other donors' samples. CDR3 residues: CASSLFGSNQPQHF. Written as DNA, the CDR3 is TGTGCCAGCAGTCTATTCGGGAGCAATCAGCCCCAGCATTTT.